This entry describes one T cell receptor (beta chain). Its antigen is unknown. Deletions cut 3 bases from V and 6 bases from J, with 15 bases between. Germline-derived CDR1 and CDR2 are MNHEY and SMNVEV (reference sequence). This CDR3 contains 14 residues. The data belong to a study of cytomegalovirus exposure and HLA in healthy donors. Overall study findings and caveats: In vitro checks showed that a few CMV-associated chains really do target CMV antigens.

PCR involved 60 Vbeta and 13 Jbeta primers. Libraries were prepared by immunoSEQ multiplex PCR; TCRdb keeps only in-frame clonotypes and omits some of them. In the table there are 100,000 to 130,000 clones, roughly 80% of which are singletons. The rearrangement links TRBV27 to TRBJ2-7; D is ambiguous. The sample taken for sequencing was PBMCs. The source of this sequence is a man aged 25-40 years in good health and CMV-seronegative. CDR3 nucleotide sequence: TGTGCCAGCAGTTTCTGGCAGTCCCCCCTCGAGCAGTACTTC. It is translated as CASSFWQSPLEQYF.